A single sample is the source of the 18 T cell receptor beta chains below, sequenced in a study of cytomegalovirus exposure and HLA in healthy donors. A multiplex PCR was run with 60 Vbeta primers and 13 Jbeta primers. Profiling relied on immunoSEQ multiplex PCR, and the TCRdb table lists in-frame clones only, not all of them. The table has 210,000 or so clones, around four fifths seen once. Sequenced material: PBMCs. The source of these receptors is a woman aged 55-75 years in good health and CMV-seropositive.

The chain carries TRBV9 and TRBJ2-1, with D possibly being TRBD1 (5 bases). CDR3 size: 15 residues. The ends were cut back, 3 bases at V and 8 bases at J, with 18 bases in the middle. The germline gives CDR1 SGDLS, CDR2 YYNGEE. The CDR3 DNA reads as TGTGCCAGCAGCGCCTTGGGGCTAGTATCGGATGAGCAGTTCTTC. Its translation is CASSALGLVSDEQFF. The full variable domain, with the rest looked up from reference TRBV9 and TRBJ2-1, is DSGVTQTPKHLITATGQRVTLRCSPRSGDLSVYWYQQSLDQGLQFLIQYYNGEERAKGNILERFSAQQFPDLHSELNLSSLELGDSALYFCASSALGLVSDEQFFGPGTRLTVL.

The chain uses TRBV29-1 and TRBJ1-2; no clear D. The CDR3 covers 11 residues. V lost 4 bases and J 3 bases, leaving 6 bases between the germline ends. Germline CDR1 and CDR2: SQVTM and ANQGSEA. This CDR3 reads CSVVVHYGYTF. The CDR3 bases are TGCAGCGTTGTCGTTCACTATGGCTACACCTTC.

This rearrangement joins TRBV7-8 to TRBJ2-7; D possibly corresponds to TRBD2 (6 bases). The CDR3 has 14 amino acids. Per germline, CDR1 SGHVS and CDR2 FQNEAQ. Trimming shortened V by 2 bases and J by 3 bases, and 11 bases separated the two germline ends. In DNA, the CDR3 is TGTGCCAGCAGCTTAATCGGGAGAAACTACGAGCAGTACTTC. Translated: CASSLIGRNYEQYF.

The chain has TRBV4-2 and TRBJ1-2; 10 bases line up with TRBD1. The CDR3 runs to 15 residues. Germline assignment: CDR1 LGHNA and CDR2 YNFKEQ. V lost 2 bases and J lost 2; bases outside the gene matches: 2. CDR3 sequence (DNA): TGTGCCAGCAGCCAACGACAGGGGGCCAACTATGGCTACACCTTC. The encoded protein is CASSQRQGANYGYTF.

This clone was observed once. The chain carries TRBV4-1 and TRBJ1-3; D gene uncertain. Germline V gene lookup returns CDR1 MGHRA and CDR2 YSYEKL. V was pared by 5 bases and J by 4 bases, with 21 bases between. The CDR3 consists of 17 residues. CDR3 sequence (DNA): TGCGCCAGCAGCGCACAAAACGGGGTGGTTTCAGGAAACACCATATATTTT. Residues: CASSAQNGVVSGNTIYF.

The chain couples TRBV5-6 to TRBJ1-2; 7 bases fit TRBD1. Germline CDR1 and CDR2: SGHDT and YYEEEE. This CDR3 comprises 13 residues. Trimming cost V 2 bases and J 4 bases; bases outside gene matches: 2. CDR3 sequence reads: CASSLTGAYGYTF. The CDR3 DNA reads TGTGCCAGCAGCTTAACAGGGGCCTATGGCTACACCTTC.

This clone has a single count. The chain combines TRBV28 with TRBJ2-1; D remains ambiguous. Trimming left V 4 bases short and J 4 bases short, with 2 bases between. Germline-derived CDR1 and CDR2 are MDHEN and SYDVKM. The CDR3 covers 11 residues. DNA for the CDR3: TGTGCCAGCAGTTCATACAATGAGCAGTTCTTC. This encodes CASSSYNEQFF. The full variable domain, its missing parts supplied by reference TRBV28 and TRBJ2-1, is DVKVTQSSRYLVKRTGEKVFLECVQDMDHENMFWYRQDPGLGLRLIYFSYDVKMKEKGDIPEGYSVSREKKERFSLILESASTNQTSMYLCASSSYNEQFFGPGTRLTVL.

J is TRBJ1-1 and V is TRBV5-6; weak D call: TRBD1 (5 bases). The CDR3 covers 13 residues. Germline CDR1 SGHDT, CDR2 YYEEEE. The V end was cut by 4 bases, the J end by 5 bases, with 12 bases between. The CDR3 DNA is TGTGCCAGCAGCCAGGGAAGTTGGACTGAAGCTTTCTTT. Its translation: CASSQGSWTEAFF.

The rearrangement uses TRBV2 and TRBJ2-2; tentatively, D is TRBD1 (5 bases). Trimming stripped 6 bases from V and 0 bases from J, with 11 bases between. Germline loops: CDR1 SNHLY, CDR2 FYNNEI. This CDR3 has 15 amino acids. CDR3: CASRSTASNTGELFF. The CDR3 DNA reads TGTGCCAGCAGATCGACAGCCTCGAACACCGGGGAGCTGTTTTTT.

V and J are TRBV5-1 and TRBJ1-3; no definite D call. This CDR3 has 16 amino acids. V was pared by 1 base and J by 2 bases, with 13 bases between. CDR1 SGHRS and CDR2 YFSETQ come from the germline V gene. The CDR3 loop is CASSLIWRETGNTIYF. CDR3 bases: TGCGCCAGCAGCTTGATTTGGAGGGAAACTGGAAACACCATATATTTT.

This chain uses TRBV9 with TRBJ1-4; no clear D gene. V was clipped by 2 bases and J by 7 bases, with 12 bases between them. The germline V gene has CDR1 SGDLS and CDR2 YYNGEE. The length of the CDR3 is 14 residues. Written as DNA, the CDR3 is TGTGCCAGCAGCGTTTCGGGGATGAGTGAAAAACTGTTTTTT. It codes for CASSVSGMSEKLFF.

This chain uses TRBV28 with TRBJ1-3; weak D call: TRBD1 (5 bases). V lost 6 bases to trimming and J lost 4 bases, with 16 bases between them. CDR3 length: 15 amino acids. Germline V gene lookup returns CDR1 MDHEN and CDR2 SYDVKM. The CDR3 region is CASSNSGLGGNTIYF. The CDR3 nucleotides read TGTGCCAGCAGCAACTCAGGGTTGGGGGGAAACACCATATATTTT.

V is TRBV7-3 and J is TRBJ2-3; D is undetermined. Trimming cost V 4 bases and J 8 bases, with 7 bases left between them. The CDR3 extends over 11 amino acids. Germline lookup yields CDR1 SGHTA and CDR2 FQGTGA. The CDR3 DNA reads TGTGCCAGCAGCTCAGGTGGTACGCAGTATTTT. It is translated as CASSSGGTQYF.

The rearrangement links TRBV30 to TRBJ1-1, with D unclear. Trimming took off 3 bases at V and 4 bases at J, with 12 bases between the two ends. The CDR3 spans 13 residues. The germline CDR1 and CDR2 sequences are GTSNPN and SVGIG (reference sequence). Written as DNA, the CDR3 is TGTGCCTGGAGCCCACTCGGAGCCACTGAAGCTTTCTTT. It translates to CAWSPLGATEAFF.

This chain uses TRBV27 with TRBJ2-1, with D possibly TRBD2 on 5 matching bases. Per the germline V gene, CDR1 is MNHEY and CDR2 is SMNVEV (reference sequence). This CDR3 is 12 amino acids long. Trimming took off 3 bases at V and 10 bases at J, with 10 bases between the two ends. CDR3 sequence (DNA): TGTGCCAGCAGTTTCCTCCGAGGGGAGCAGTTCTTC. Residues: CASSFLRGEQFF.

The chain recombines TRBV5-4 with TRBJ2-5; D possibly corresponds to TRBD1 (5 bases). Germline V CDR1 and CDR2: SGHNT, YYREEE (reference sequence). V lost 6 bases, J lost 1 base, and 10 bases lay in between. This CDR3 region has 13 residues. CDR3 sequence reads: CASTGLVQETQYF. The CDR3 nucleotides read TGTGCCAGCACAGGGCTTGTCCAAGAGACCCAGTACTTC.

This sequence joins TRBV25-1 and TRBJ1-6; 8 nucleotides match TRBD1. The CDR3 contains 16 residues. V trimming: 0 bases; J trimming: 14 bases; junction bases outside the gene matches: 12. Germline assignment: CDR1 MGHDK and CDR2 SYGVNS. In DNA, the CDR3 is TGTGCCAGCAGTGAATACCCCGGGACAGGACTTTCTGCCCTCCACTTT. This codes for CASSEYPGTGLSALHF.

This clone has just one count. CDR3 protein: CASRGGETQYF. The CDR3 DNA reads TGTGCCAGTCGGGGGGGAGAGACCCAGTACTTC. The chain uses TRBV19 and TRBJ2-5; 8 bases are shared with TRBD2. V gave up 8 bases and J gave up 4 bases; unmatched junction bases: 0. Germline-derived CDR1 and CDR2 are LNHDA and SQIVND (reference sequence). The CDR3 totals 11 residues.